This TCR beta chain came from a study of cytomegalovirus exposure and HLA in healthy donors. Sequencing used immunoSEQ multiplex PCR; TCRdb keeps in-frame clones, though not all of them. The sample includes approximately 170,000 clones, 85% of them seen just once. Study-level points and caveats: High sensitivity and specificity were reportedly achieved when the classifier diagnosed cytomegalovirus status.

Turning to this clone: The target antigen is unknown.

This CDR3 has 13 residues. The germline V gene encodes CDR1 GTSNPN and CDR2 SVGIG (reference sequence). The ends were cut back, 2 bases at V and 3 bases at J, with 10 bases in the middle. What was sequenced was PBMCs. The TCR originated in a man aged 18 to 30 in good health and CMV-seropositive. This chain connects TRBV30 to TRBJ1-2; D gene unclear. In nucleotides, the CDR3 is TGTGCCTGGAGTTTCGACATGGACTATGGCTACACCTTC. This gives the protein CAWSFDMDYGYTF.